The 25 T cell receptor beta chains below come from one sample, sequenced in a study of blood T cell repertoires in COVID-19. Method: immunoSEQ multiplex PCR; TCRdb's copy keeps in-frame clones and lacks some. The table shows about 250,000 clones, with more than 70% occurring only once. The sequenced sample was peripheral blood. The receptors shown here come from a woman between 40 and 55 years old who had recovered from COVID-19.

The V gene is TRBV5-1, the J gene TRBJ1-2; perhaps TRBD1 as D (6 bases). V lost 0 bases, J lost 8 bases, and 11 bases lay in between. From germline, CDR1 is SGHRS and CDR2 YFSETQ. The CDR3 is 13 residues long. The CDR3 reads CASSLEQGSGYTF. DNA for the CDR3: TGCGCCAGCAGCTTGGAACAGGGCTCGGGCTACACCTTC. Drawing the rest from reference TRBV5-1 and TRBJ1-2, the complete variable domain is KAGVTQTPRYLIKTRGQQVTLSCSPISGHRSVSWYQQTPGQGLQFLFEYFSETQRNKGNFPGRFSGRQFSNSRSEMNVSTLELGDSALYLCASSLEQGSGYTFGSGTRLTVV.

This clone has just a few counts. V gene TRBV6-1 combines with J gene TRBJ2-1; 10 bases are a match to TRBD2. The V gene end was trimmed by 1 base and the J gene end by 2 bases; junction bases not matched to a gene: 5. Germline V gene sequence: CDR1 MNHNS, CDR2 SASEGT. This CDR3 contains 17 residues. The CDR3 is CASSEVRTSGTYNEQFF. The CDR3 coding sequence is TGTGCCAGCAGTGAAGTTCGGACTAGCGGTACCTACAATGAGCAGTTCTTC.

This chain's CDR3 is CATSRGERRPQHF. CDR3 coding DNA: TGTGCCACCAGCAGAGGGGAGAGGCGGCCCCAGCATTTT. The rearrangement joins TRBV15 to TRBJ1-5; D gene ambiguous. Per germline, CDR1 LNHNV and CDR2 YYDKDF (reference sequence). Trimming stripped 1 base from V and 9 bases from J, with 10 bases between. This CDR3 is 13 amino acids long.

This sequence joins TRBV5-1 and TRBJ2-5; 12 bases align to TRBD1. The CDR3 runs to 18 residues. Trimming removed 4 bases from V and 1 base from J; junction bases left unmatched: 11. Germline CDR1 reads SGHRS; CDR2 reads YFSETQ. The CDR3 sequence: CASSRGTGGAQLQETQYF. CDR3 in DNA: TGCGCCAGCAGCCGAGGGACAGGGGGCGCCCAGCTCCAAGAGACCCAGTACTTC. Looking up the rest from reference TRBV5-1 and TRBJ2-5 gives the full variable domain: KAGVTQTPRYLIKTRGQQVTLSCSPISGHRSVSWYQQTPGQGLQFLFEYFSETQRNKGNFPGRFSGRQFSNSRSEMNVSTLELGDSALYLCASSRGTGGAQLQETQYFGPGTRLLVL.

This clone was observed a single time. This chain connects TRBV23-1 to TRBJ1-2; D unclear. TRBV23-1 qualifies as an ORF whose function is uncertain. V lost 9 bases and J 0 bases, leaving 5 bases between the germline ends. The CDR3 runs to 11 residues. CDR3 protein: CARLANYGYTF. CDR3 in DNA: TGCGCCAGATTAGCTAACTATGGCTACACCTTC.

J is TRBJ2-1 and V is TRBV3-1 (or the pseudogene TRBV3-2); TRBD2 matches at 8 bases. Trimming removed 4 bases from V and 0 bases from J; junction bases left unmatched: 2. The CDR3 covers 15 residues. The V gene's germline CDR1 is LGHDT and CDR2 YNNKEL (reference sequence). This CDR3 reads CASSRGGYSYNEQFF. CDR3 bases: TGTGCCAGCAGCCGCGGGGGGTACTCCTACAATGAGCAGTTCTTC.

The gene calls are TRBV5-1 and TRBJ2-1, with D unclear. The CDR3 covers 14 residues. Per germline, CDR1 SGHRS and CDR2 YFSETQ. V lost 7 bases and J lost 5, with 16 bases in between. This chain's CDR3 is CASRSVPTDNEQFF. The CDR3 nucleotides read TGCGCCAGCCGCAGCGTCCCAACCGACAATGAGCAGTTCTTC. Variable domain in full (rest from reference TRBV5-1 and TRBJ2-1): KAGVTQTPRYLIKTRGQQVTLSCSPISGHRSVSWYQQTPGQGLQFLFEYFSETQRNKGNFPGRFSGRQFSNSRSEMNVSTLELGDSALYLCASRSVPTDNEQFFGPGTRLTVL.

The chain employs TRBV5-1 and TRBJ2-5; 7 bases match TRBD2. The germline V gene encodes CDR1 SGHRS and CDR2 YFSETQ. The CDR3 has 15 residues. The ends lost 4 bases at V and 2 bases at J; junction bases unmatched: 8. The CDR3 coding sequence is TGCGCCAGCAGCCCGGGGGGACCGGCTCAAGAGACCCAGTACTTC. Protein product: CASSPGGPAQETQYF.

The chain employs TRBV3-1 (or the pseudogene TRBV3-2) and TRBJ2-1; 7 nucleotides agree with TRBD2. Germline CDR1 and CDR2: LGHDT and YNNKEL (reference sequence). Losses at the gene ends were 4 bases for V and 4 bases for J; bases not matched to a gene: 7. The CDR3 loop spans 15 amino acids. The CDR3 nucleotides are TGTGCCAGCAGCCCATGGGAGGGAGGGTACAATGAGCAGTTCTTC. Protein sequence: CASSPWEGGYNEQFF.

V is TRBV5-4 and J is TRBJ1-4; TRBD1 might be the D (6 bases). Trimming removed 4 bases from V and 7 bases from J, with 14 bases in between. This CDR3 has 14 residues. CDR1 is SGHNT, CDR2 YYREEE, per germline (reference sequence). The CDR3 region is CASSRWGGSEKLFF. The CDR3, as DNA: TGTGCCAGCAGCCGGTGGGGGGGCAGTGAAAAACTGTTTTTT.

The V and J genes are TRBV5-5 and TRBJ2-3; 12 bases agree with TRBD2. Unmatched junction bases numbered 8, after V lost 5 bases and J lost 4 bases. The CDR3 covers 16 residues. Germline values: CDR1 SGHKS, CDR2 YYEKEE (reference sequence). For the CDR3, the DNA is TGTGCCAGCAGTCCGACTAGCGGGAGCCGGGCAGATACGCAGTATTTT. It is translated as CASSPTSGSRADTQYF.

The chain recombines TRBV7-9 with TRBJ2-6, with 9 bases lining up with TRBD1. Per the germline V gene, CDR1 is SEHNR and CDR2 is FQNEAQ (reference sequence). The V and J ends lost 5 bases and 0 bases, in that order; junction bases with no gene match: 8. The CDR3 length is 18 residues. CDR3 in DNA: TGTGCCAGCAGCAACACCGGGACAGGGCCCTCTGGGGCCAACGTCCTGACTTTC. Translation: CASSNTGTGPSGANVLTF. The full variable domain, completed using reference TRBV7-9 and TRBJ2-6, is DTGVSQNPRHKITKRGQNVTFRCDPISEHNRLYWYRQTLGQGPEFLTYFQNEAQLEKSRLLSDRFSAERPKGSFSTLEIQRTEQGDSAMYLCASSNTGTGPSGANVLTFGAGSRLTVL.

CDR3: CSVVGRGSYGYTF. The CDR3 DNA follows: TGCAGCGTTGTTGGCAGGGGGTCCTATGGCTACACCTTC. The chain couples TRBV29-1 to TRBJ1-2; 7 bases are a match to TRBD1. Germline V gene data show CDR1 as SQVTM and CDR2 as ANQGSEA. The CDR3 contains 13 residues. The V segment lost 4 bases and the J segment 4 bases; nucleotides outside the gene matches: 6.

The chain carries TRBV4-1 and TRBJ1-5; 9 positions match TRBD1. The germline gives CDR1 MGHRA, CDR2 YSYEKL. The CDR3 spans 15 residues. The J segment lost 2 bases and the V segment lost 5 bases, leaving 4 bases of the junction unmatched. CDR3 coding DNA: TGCGCCAGCAGCGCCCGACAGGGGGGCAATCAGCCCCAGCATTTT. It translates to CASSARQGGNQPQHF.

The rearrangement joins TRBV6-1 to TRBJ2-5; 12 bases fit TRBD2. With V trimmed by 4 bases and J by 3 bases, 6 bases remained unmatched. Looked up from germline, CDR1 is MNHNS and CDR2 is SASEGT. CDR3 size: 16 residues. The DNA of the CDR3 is TGTGCCAGCAGTGCCCGACTAGCGGGGGTCGAAGAGACCCAGTACTTC. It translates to CASSARLAGVEETQYF.

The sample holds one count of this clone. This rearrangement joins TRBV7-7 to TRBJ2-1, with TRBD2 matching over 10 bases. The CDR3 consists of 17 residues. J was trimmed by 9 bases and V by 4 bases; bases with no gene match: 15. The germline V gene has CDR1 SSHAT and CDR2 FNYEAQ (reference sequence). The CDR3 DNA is TGTGCCAGCAGCTCCGGCCGGGCTAGCGGGAGAGGCGGTGAGCAGTTCTTC. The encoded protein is CASSSGRASGRGGEQFF.

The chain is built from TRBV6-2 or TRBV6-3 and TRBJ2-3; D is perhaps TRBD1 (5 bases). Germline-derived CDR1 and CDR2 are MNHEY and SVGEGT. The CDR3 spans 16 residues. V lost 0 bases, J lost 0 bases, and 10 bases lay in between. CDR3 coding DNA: TGTGCCAGCAGTTACTCGGTGGGGCCTAGCACAGATACGCAGTATTTT. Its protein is CASSYSVGPSTDTQYF.

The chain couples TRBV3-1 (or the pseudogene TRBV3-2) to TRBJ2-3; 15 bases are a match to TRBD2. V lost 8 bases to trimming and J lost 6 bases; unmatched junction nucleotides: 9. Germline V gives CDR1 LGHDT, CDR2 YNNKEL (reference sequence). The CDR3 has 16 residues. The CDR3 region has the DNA TGTGCCAGCCCCCCCCGGACTAGCGGGAGGGCGGATACGCAGTATTTT. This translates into CASPPRTSGRADTQYF.

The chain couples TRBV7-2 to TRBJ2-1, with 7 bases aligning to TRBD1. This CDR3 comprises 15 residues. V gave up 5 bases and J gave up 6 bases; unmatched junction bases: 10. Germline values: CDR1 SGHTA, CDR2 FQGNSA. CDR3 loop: CASSPQGVSLNEQFF. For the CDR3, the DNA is TGTGCCAGCAGCCCCCAGGGGGTTAGCCTCAATGAGCAGTTCTTC.

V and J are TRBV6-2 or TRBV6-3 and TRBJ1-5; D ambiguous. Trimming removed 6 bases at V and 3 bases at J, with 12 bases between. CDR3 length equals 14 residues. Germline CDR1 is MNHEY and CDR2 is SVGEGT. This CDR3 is CASSPTALNQPQHF. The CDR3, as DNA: TGTGCCAGCAGCCCTACAGCACTCAATCAGCCCCAGCATTTT.

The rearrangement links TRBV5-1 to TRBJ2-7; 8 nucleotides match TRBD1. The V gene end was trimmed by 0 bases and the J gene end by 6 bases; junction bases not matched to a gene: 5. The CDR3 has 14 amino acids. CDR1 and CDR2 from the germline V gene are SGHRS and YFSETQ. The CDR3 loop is CASSLGSGGREQYF. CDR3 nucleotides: TGCGCCAGCAGCTTGGGTTCAGGGGGCCGCGAGCAGTACTTC.

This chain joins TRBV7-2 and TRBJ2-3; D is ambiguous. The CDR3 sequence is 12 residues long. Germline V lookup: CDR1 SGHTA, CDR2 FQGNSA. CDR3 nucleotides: TGTGCAAGCGCGACTAGCACAGATACGCAGTATTTT. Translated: CASATSTDTQYF.

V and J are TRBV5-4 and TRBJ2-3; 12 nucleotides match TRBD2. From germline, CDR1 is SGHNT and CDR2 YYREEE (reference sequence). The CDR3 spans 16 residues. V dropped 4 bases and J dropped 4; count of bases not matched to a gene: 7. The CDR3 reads CASSTARLAGADTQYF. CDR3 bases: TGTGCCAGCAGCACCGCGAGACTAGCGGGAGCAGATACGCAGTATTTT.

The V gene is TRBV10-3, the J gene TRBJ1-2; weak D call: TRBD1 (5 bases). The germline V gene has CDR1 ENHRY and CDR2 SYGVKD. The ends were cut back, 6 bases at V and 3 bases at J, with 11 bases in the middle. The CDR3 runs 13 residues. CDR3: CAIRGGNDYGYTF. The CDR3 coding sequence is TGTGCCATCAGGGGGGGGAATGACTATGGCTACACCTTC.

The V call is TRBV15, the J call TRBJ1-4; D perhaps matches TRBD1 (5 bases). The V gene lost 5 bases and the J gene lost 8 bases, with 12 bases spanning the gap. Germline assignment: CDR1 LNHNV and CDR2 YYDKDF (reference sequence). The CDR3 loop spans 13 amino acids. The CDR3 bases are TGTGCCACCAGCCCCAGGGTGCAGGAAAAACTGTTTTTT. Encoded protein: CATSPRVQEKLFF. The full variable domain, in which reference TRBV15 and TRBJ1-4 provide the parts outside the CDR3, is DAMVIQNPRYQVTQFGKPVTLSCSQTLNHNVMYWYQQKSSQAPKLLFHYYDKDFNNEADTPDNFQSRRPNTSFCFLDIRSPGLGDTAMYLCATSPRVQEKLFFGSGTQLSVL.